These T cell receptor beta chains were read from a single sample in a study of blood T cell repertoires in COVID-19. Assay used: immunoSEQ multiplex PCR; TCRdb lists only in-frame clones, some missing. The profile shows around 50,000 clones, approximately 87% of them singletons. Sample: peripheral blood. The receptors were gathered from a woman in her sixties or seventies with COVID-19, enrolled during active disease. Each CDR3 is given with its conserved first and last residue. A D gene is named only where the DNA matches it firmly. Expanded clones get a size class; other rows say once, few or many, or leave the size out.

abundance: -; j_gene: TRBJ2-1; v_gene: TRBV7-9; len: 14; d_gene: TRBD1; CDR3aa: CASSPRDSYNEQFF; CDR3nt: TGTGCCAGCAGTCCTCGGGACAGCTACAATGAGCAGTTCTTC
abundance: -; j_gene: TRBJ1-1; v_gene: TRBV15; len: 15; d_gene: TRBD1; CDR3aa: CATSRETGKLAEAFF; CDR3nt: TGTGCCACCAGCAGAGAGACAGGGAAGTTGGCTGAAGCTTTCTTT
abundance: -; j_gene: TRBJ2-7; v_gene: TRBV18; len: 14; d_gene: -; CDR3aa: CASSPRTGFYEQYF; CDR3nt: TGTGCCAGCTCGCCTCGTACAGGGTTCTACGAGCAGTACTTC
abundance: -; j_gene: TRBJ2-5; v_gene: TRBV6-5; len: 13; d_gene: -; CDR3aa: CASNRLGQGAQYF; CDR3nt: TGTGCCAGCAACAGGTTGGGGCAAGGGGCCCAGTACTTC
abundance: -; j_gene: TRBJ2-3; v_gene: TRBV6-4; len: 14; d_gene: -; CDR3aa: CASSRKGQQDTQYF; CDR3nt: TGTGCCAGCAGTCGAAAGGGGCAACAAGATACGCAGTATTTT
abundance: -; j_gene: TRBJ2-1; v_gene: TRBV5-6; len: 14; d_gene: TRBD1; CDR3aa: CASSSWGDRHEQFF; CDR3nt: TGTGCCAGCAGCTCGTGGGGGGACAGGCATGAGCAGTTCTTC
abundance: once; j_gene: TRBJ1-2; v_gene: TRBV18; len: 12; d_gene: -; CDR3aa: CASSPVGDGYTF; CDR3nt: TGTGCCAGCTCACCCGTCGGGGATGGCTACACCTTC
abundance: -; j_gene: TRBJ2-1; v_gene: TRBV10-3; len: 16; d_gene: TRBD2; CDR3aa: CAISGTSGSPYNEQFF; CDR3nt: TGTGCCATCAGTGGGACTAGCGGGAGCCCCTACAATGAGCAGTTCTTC
abundance: -; j_gene: TRBJ2-1; v_gene: TRBV5-1; len: 15; d_gene: -; CDR3aa: CASSFSGVGYNEQFF; CDR3nt: TGCGCCAGCAGCTTTTCGGGGGTTGGCTACAATGAGCAGTTCTTC
abundance: -; j_gene: TRBJ2-7; v_gene: TRBV30; len: 11; d_gene: -; CDR3aa: CAWGSTYEQYF; CDR3nt: TGTGCCTGGGGGTCAACCTACGAGCAGTACTTC
abundance: -; j_gene: TRBJ2-7; v_gene: TRBV27; len: 14; d_gene: TRBD1; CDR3aa: CASSRTGGVYEQYF; CDR3nt: TGTGCCAGCAGCCGAACAGGGGGAGTATACGAGCAGTACTTC
abundance: -; j_gene: TRBJ2-1; v_gene: TRBV10-1; len: 15; d_gene: TRBD1; CDR3aa: CASTPGGDRYNEQFF; CDR3nt: TGCGCCAGCACCCCAGGTGGGGACAGGTACAATGAGCAGTTCTTC
abundance: -; j_gene: TRBJ2-7; v_gene: TRBV30; len: 14; d_gene: TRBD2; CDR3aa: CAWKTSGSPYEQYF; CDR3nt: TGTGCCTGGAAGACTAGCGGGAGCCCCTACGAGCAGTACTTC